This TCR beta chain is from a study of CD8 T cells in ankylosing spondylitis. Study-wide results and limits: CD8+ cells made up the disease-linked clones, which were relatively rare in peripheral blood.

This clonotype was seen ten or more times. The antigen remains unidentified. Construction of TCR beta libraries was performed using quantitative 5'-RACE with molecular barcodes. TCRdb redid the calling of the 5' RACE reads with MiXCR, one entry per CDR3 protein. In the table there are tens of thousands of distinct CDR3 sequences, about 5.2% of which are singletons. Germline lookup yields CDR1 SGDLS and CDR2 YYNGEE. J was trimmed by 8 bases and V by 0 bases; bases with no gene match: 8. The CDR3 is made up of 15 amino acids. Sequenced input: blood, either unsorted or a sorted T cell fraction (not recorded which). The rearrangement uses TRBV9 and TRBJ2-1; 7 bases fit TRBD2. The source of this sequence is a female donor with ankylosing spondylitis or in good health (not recorded which). The CDR3 protein is CASSVATRGDHEQFF. DNA for the CDR3: TGTGCCAGCAGCGTAGCTACTCGGGGGGACCATGAGCAGTTCTTC. The whole variable domain, filled in from reference TRBV9 and TRBJ2-1, reads DSGVTQTPKHLITATGQRVTLRCSPRSGDLSVYWYQQSLDQGLQFLIQYYNGEERAKGNILERFSAQQFPDLHSELNLSSLELGDSALYFCASSVATRGDHEQFFGPGTRLTVL.